This T cell receptor (beta chain) came from a study of T cell changes during pregnancy in multiple sclerosis. The data were produced by immunoSEQ multiplex PCR, yet TCRdb's version contains in-frame clones alone and is incomplete. The table lists 60,000 or so clones, 90% to 95% of them singletons. Germline V gives CDR1 SGHNT, CDR2 YYREEE (reference sequence). The CDR3 is 15 residues long. Trimming removed 0 bases at V and 0 bases at J, with 9 bases between. The TCR was taken from a female donor with multiple sclerosis, enrolled in a pregnancy study. This chain links TRBV5-4 with TRBJ1-1, with D possibly being TRBD1 (6 bases). Here the sequenced sample was peripheral blood, taken in the first trimester of pregnancy. The DNA for the CDR3 is TGTGCCAGCAGCTTGGCCGGACAGATGAACACTGAAGCTTTCTTT. Amino acid sequence: CASSLAGQMNTEAFF.